The 10 T cell receptor beta chains below all came from one sample that was sequenced in a study of T cells in Graves' hyperthyroidism and ophthalmopathy (dated by TCRdb to 2018 to 2020). Library creation used multiplex PCR. The sequencer was an Illumina HiSeq 2000. TCR beta CDR3 regions were amplified from RNA transcripts. The first round of RT-PCR for the TCR CDR3 was performed with the HTBI primer set and the Qiagen OneStep RT-PCR kit. TCRdb reanalyzed the raw reads on its own, using fastp at Q25 for trimming and MiXCR for clone calling, and kept in-frame beta chains. Each CDR3 protein appears once, grouped with its most common genes and DNA. The sample yields approximately 700,000 distinct CDR3 sequences; just under 45% were counted once. Of the sample, about 7.7% is held by the ten largest clones. The specimen sequenced was peripheral blood or thyroid tissue (not recorded which). All receptors derive from an adult man with Graves' disease, either hyperthyroidism or ophthalmopathy (not recorded which).

The rearrangement joins TRBV7-2 to TRBJ1-5; D is uncertain. V lost 5 bases and J lost 2, with 13 bases in between. Germline CDR1 SGHTA, CDR2 FQGNSA. This CDR3 contains 15 residues. The CDR3 reads CASSPGLVGNQPQHF. DNA for the CDR3: TGTGCCAGCAGCCCCGGGTTGGTGGGCAATCAGCCCCAGCATTTT.

In this sample, this clonotype turned up many times. The chain joins TRBV6-6 to TRBJ2-5, with D perhaps TRBD1 (5 bases). Trimming took off 2 bases at V and 5 bases at J, with 9 bases between the two ends. The CDR3 runs 13 residues. Looked up from germline, CDR1 is MNHNY and CDR2 is SVGAGI (reference sequence). In DNA form, the CDR3 reads TGTGCCAGCAGTTACAGGGGTGCGGAGACCCAGTACTTC. As protein: CASSYRGAETQYF.

CDR3 DNA: TGTGCCAGCAGCCCGGACAGGGGGTCGATTCACCCCCTCCACTTT. Protein: CASSPDRGSIHPLHF. The J gene is TRBJ1-6, the V gene TRBV7-2; TRBD1 matches at 10 bases. CDR3 length equals 15 residues. J gave up 13 bases and V 5 bases, and 11 bases lay outside the gene matches. The germline CDR1 and CDR2 sequences are SGHTA and FQGNSA.

In its sample, this clonotype was seen a few times. This chain uses TRBV7-8 with TRBJ2-5; possible D gene TRBD2, 6 bases. Germline CDR1 and CDR2: SGHVS and FQNEAQ. Between the trimmed V and J ends, which lost 5 bases and 2 bases, there was a span of 18 bases. This CDR3 contains 16 residues. For the CDR3, the DNA is TGTGCCAGCAGCCGGCAGGTAGCGGTCTTTCAAGAGACCCAGTACTTC. This codes for CASSRQVAVFQETQYF.

The V call is TRBV10-3, the J call TRBJ1-4; possibly TRBD1 for D (5 bases). Germline loops: CDR1 ENHRY, CDR2 SYGVKD. CDR3 length: 13 residues. V was clipped by 6 bases and J by 5 bases, with 10 bases between them. CDR3 in DNA: TGTGCCATCAGGACAGACCAGAATGAAAAACTGTTTTTT. Encoded protein: CAIRTDQNEKLFF.

This clonotype was seen just once. The rearrangement links TRBV2 to TRBJ2-7; 8 bases fit TRBD1. Germline CDR1 and CDR2: SNHLY and FYNNEI. J gave up 1 base and V 6 bases, and 8 bases lay outside the gene matches. The CDR3 is 15 amino acids. Here the CDR3 DNA reads TGTGCCAGCAGCCAGGGGGCGGGCGATTCCTACGAGCAGTACTTC. This gives the protein CASSQGAGDSYEQYF.

V and J are TRBV14 and TRBJ2-7, with TRBD1 matching 11 bases. In germline, CDR1 is SGHDN, CDR2 FVKESK. V trimming: 4 bases; J trimming: 3 bases; junction bases outside the gene matches: 8. This CDR3 contains 16 residues. As DNA, the CDR3 is TGTGCCAGCAGCCGAGCTCGGGACAGGGGGGACTACGAGCAGTACTTC. Amino acids: CASSRARDRGDYEQYF.

This clonotype was seen only once. This chain joins TRBV15 and TRBJ1-3; 9 bases line up with TRBD1. CDR1 and CDR2 from the germline V gene are LNHNV and YYDKDF (reference sequence). This CDR3 comprises 16 residues. The V gene end was trimmed by 4 bases and the J gene end by 2 bases; junction bases not matched to a gene: 6. The CDR3 is CATSTGTGIPGNTIYF. CDR3 bases: TGTGCCACCAGCACCGGGACAGGGATACCTGGAAACACCATATATTTT.

This clonotype was detected only once. Since a much larger clone is just one base distant, this may be a read error. This CDR3 is CASSNTGANTEAFF. The CDR3 nucleotides are TGTGCCAGCAGTAACACAGGGGCGAACACTGAAGCTTTCTTT. The V call is TRBV7-2, the J call TRBJ1-1, with 7 bases aligning to TRBD1. The ends lost 6 bases at V and 1 base at J; junction bases unmatched: 5. There are 14 residues in the CDR3. CDR1 is SGHTA and CDR2 is FQGNSA in the germline V gene. The whole variable domain, filled in from reference TRBV7-2 and TRBJ1-1, reads GAGVSQSPSNKVTEKGKDVELRCDPISGHTALYWYRQSLGQGLEFLIYFQGNSAPDKSGLPSDRFSAERTGGSVSTLTIQRTQQEDSAVYLCASSNTGANTEAFFGQGTRLTVV.

In regard to this clonotype: One base away lies a much larger clone, so this may be a sequencing read error. The J gene is TRBJ2-7, the V gene TRBV2, with 11 nucleotides matching TRBD1. Germline V gene sequence: CDR1 SNHLY, CDR2 FYNNEI. The CDR3 extends over 15 amino acids. Germline trimming cut 6 bases from V and 4 bases from J; bases unmatched to any gene: 8. The chain's CDR3 is CASSSDRGRAYEQYF. The CDR3 nucleotides are TGTGCCAGCAGCTCGGACAGGGGGCGCGCGTACGAGCAGTACTTC.